This T cell receptor (beta chain) was sequenced during a study of cytomegalovirus exposure and HLA in healthy donors. Across the whole study: Around 87 million unique TCRs, all from HLA-typed donors, were included in an early release of the data. Study-wide results and caveats: With later analysis, a missense DCLRE1C variant became linked to TCR beta V- and J-gene trimming. An Asian-associated ancestry cluster reportedly showed fewer N-insertions than the roughly 670-donor mean in a later analysis. According to the study, around 150 TCR beta chains were cytomegalovirus-associated.

This CDR3 region has 18 residues. V lost 0 bases to trimming and J lost 0 bases, with 15 bases between them. Germline V gene sequence: CDR1 SGHDN, CDR2 FVKESK. PCR amplification relied on 60 Vbeta primers (plus 13 Jbeta primers). TCRdb's table, derived via immunoSEQ multiplex PCR, lists solely in-frame clones and lacks some. The repertoire includes some 200,000 clones, 82% of them detected once, and around 0.75% sits in the top ten. A remark on this clone: Its antigen remains unknown.

This TCR derives from a woman aged 18-29 years in good health and CMV-seronegative. The chain recombines TRBV14 with TRBJ1-3; D unclear. Material for sequencing was PBMCs. The DNA of the CDR3 is TGTGCCAGCAGCCAAGATGGCGGGGTTGGAAGCTCTGGAAACACCATATATTTT. Translating gives CASSQDGGVGSSGNTIYF. The full variable domain, in which reference TRBV14 and TRBJ1-3 provide the parts outside the CDR3, is EAGVTQFPSHSVIEKGQTVTLRCDPISGHDNLYWYRRVMGKEIKFLLHFVKESKQDESGMPNNRFLAERTGGTYSTLKVQPAELEDSGVYFCASSQDGGVGSSGNTIYFGEGSWLTVV.